The source of this TCR beta chain is a study of metastatic and nonmetastatic thyroid tumors (dated by TCRdb to about 2020). In terms of the full investigation: For patients with malignant and with benign thyroid disease, the researchers compared repertoires between peripheral blood samples and tumor or nodule tissue samples.

This clone was seen a handful of times. This receptor's antigen is unknown. A much bigger clone sits one base away, suggesting this may be a read error. None of the patients had been given any treatment before thyroid surgery. Patient clinical samples collected from the early 2010s to the late 2010s were retrospectively analysed using T-cell receptor beta sequencing. Sequences ENHRY (CDR1) and SYGVKD (CDR2) are obtained from the germline V gene. The CDR3 starts with the cysteine, ends with the phenylalanine, and has 14 residues. Only the CDR3 portion is preserved as DNA: 42 bases, with reading frame beginning at the first base. What the work shows at the level of the full study, not this receptor alone: In both blood and tumor samples, TCR beta diversity was reported to be significantly higher in malignant tumors than in benign nodules.

Library generation was performed with PCR. Sequencing instrument: Illumina HiSeq 4000. High-throughput sequencing was used to profile the TCR beta-chain CDR3 region of each patient. The paper's data handling went like this. CDR3 differences across clinicopathological groups were used to build a classifier for discriminating distant-metastatic papillary thyroid cancer patients. To measure repertoire diversity the researchers used the Shannon index, while the Morisita-Horn index served to gauge how similar the tumor and blood repertoires were. The public sequencing data were trimmed at Q25 with fastp and processed into clonotypes with MiXCR by TCRdb, which kept only in-frame beta chains. For this entry, the V and J calls and clone size follow TCRdb and not the study's own pipeline. The table for this sample lists 15,000 or so clones; 9.5% to 15% of them were counted only once. The ten top clones hold about 28% of the sample.

This TCR was sampled from a female donor with papillary thyroid cancer or a benign thyroid nodule (not recorded which). Some clones in this sample may be carry-over from other donors' samples. Sequenced input: blood. The chain employs TRBV10-3 and TRBJ2-5; TRBD2 agrees with 8 junctional bases. The DNA is TGTGCCATCAGTGATTTAGCGGGACAAGAGACCCAGCACTTC. This translates into CAISDLAGQETQHF.